This entry describes one T cell receptor (beta chain). Trimming left V 0 bases short and J 2 bases short, with 14 bases between. This CDR3 contains 16 residues. The germline CDR1 and CDR2 sequences are ENHRY and SYGVKD. Templates that were synthetic TCR analogs were spiked into each PCR. This table comes from immunoSEQ multiplex PCR, and its TCRdb copy is limited to in-frame clones, with some not included. The sample holds 85,000 to 130,000 clones, about nine tenths seen once. The source of the sample is a study of PD-L1 blockade in urothelial cancer. The wider study: Analyzed time points were 3 weeks (second dose) and 6 weeks after therapy began. Median T cell yield from blood was over 120,000.

The clonotype originates from a woman older than 75 with urothelial cancer. V is TRBV10-3 and J is TRBJ2-7; D ambiguous. The sample consisted of PBMCs, taken around atezolizumab (anti-PD-L1) treatment. The CDR3 is CAISESRLVGAYEQYF. In DNA form, the CDR3 reads TGTGCCATCAGTGAGTCGAGGCTAGTCGGTGCCTACGAGCAGTACTTC.